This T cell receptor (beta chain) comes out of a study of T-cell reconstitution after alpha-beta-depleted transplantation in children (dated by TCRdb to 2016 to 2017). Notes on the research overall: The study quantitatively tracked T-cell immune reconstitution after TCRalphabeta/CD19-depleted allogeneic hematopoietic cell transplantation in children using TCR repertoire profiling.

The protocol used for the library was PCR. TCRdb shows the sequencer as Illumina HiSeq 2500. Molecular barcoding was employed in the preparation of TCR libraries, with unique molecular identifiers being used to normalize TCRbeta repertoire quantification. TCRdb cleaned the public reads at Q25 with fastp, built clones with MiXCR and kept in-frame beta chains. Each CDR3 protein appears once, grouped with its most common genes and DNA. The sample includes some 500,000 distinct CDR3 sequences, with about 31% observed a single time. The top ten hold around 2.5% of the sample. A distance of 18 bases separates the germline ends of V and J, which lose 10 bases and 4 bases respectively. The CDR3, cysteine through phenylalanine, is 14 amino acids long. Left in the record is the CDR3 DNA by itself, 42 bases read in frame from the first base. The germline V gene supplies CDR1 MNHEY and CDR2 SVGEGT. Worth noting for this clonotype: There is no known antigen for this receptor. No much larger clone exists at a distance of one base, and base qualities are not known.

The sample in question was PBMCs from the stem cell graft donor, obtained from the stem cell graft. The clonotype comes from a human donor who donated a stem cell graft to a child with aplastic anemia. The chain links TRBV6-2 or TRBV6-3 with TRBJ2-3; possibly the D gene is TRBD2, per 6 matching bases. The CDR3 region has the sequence CATMSRGGSDTQYF. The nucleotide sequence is TGTGCCACCATGTCCCGGGGAGGATCAGATACGCAGTATTTT.